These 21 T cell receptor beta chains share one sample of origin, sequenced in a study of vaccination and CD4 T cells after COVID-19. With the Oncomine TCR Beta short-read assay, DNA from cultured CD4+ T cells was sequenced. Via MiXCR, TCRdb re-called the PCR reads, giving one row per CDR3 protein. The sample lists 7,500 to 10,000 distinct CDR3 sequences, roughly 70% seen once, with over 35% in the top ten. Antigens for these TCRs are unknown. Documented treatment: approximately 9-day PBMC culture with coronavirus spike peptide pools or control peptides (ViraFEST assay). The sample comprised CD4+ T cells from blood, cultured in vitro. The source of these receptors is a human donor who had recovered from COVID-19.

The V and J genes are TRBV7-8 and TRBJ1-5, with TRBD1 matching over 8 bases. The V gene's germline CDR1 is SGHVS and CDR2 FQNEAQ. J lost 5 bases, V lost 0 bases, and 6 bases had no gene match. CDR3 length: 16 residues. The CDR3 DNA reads TGTGCCAGCAGCTTAGCCCCAGACAGGGGAGATCAGCCCCAGCATTTT. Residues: CASSLAPDRGDQPQHF. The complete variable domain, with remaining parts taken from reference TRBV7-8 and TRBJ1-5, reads GAGVSQSPRYKVAKRGQDVALRCDPISGHVSLFWYQQALGQGPEFLTYFQNEAQLDKSGLPSDRFFAERPEGSVSTLKIQRTQQEDSAVYLCASSLAPDRGDQPQHFGDGTRLSIL.

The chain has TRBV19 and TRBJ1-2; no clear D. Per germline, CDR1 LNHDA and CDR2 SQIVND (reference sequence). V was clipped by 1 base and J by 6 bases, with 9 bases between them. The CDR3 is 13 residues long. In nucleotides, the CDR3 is TGTGCCAGTAGTATAGGCAGGAACCATGGCTACACCTTC. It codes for CASSIGRNHGYTF.

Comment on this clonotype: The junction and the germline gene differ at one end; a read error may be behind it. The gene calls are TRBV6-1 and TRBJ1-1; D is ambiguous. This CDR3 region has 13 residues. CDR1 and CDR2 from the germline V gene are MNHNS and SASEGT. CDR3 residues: CVSSELAESEAFF. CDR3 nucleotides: TGTGTCAGCAGTGAATTGGCAGAGTCTGAAGCTTTCTTT.

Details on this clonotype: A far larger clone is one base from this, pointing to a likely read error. Here the CDR3 reads CASSKGSSNPPLHF. DNA of the CDR3: TGTGCCAGCAGTAAAGGGTCCTCCAATCCACCCCTCCACTTT. The chain has TRBV10-3 and TRBJ1-6; D call uncertain. The CDR3 loop spans 14 amino acids. The germline gives CDR1 ENHRY, CDR2 SYGVKD.

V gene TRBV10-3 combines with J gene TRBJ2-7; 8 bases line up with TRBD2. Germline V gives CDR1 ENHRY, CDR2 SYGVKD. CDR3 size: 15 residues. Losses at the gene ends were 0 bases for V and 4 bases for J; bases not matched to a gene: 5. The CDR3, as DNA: TGTGCCATCAGTGAGTCGATGAGCGGGAGTTACGAGCAGTACTTC. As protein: CAISESMSGSYEQYF.

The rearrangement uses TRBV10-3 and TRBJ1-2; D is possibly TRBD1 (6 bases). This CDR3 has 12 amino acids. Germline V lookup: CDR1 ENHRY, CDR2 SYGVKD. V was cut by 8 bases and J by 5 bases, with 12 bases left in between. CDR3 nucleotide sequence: TGTGCCATCCAGGACAGCGAGTATGGCTACACCTTC. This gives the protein CAIQDSEYGYTF.

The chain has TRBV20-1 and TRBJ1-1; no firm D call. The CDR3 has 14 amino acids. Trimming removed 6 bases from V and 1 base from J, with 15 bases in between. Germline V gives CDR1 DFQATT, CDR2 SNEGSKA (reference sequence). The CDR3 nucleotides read TGCAGTGCCCAGATAACTACAGCGAACACTGAAGCTTTCTTT. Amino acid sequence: CSAQITTANTEAFF.

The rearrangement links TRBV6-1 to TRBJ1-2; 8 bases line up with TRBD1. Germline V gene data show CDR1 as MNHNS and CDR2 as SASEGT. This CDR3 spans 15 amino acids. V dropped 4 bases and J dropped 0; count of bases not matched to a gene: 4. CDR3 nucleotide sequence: TGTGCCAGCAGTGGAGGGACAGGTTCTAACTATGGCTACACCTTC. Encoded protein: CASSGGTGSNYGYTF.

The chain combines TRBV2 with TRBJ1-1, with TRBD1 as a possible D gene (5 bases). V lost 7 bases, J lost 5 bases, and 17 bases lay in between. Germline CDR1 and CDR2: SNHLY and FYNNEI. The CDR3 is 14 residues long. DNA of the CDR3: TGTGCCAGCACCTCTGGGGGGGTCAGGACTGAAGCTTTCTTT. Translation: CASTSGGVRTEAFF.

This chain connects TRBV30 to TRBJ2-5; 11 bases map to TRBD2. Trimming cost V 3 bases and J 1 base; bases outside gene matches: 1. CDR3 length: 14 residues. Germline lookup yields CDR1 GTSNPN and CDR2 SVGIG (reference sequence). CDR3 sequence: CAWRTSGAQETQYF. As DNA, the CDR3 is TGTGCCTGGAGGACTAGCGGGGCCCAAGAGACCCAGTACTTC.

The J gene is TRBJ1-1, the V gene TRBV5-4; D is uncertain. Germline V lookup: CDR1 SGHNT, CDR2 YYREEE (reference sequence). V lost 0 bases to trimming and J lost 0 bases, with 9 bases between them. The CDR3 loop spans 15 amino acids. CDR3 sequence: CASSLEPTLNTEAFF. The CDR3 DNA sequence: TGTGCCAGCAGCTTGGAGCCGACATTGAACACTGAAGCTTTCTTT.

The CDR3 here is CSASSGSGNTIYF. CDR3 DNA sequence: TGCAGTGCTAGTTCAGGGTCTGGAAACACCATATATTTT. The chain combines TRBV20-1 with TRBJ1-3, with D possibly matching TRBD1 (5 bases). Trimming stripped 3 bases from V and 1 base from J, with 7 bases between. The CDR3 consists of 13 residues. Germline-derived CDR1 and CDR2 are DFQATT and SNEGSKA (reference sequence).

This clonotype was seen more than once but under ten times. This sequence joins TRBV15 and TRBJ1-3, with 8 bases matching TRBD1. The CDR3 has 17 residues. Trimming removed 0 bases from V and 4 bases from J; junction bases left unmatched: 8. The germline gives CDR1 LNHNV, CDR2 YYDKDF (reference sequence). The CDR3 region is CATSRDQGQVYGNTIYF. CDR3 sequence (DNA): TGTGCCACCAGCAGAGACCAGGGACAGGTGTACGGAAACACCATATATTTT.

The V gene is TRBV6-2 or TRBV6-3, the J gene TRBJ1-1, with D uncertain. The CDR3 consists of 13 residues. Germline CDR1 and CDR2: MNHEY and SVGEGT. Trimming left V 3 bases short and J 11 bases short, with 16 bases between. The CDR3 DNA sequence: TGTGCCAGCAGTTATGAGGACCATTCTCCCGCTTTCTTT. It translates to CASSYEDHSPAFF.

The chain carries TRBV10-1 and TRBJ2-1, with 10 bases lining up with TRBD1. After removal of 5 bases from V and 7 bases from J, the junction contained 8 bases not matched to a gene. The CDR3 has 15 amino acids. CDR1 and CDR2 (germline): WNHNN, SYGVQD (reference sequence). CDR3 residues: CASSSRGQGRNEQFF. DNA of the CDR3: TGCGCCAGCAGTTCTAGGGGACAGGGGAGGAATGAGCAGTTCTTC.

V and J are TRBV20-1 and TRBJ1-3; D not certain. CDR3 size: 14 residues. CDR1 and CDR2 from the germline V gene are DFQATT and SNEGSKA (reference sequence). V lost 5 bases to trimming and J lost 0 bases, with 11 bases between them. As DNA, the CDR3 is TGCAGTGCTGCCCGCACCGCCTCTGGAAACACCATATATTTT. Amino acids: CSAARTASGNTIYF.

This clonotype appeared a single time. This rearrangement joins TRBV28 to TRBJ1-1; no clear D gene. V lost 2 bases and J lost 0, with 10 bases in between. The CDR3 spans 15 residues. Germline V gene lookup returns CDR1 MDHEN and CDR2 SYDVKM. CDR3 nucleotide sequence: TGTGCCAGCAGTTTACCCCAGACCTTGAACACTGAAGCTTTCTTT. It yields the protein CASSLPQTLNTEAFF.

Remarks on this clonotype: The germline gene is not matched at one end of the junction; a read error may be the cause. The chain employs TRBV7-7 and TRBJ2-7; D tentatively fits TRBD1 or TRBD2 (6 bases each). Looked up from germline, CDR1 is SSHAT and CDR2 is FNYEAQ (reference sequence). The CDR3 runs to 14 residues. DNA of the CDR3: TGTGCTAGCAGCTTAGGGGGGCTGGACTACGAGCAGTACTTC. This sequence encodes CASSLGGLDYEQYF.

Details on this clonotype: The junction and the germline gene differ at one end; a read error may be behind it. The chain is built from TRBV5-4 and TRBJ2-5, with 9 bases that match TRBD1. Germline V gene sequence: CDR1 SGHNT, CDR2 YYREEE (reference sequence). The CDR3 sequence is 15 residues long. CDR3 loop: CASSLVDRGQEAQYF. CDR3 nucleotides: TGTGCCAGCAGCTTGGTGGACAGGGGCCAAGAGGCCCAGTACTTC. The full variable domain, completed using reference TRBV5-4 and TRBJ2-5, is ETGVTQSPTHLIKTRGQQVTLRCSSQSGHNTVSWYQQALGQGPQFIFQYYREEENGRGNFPPRFSGLQFPNYSSELNVNALELDDSALYLCASSLVDRGQEAQYFGPGTRLLVL.

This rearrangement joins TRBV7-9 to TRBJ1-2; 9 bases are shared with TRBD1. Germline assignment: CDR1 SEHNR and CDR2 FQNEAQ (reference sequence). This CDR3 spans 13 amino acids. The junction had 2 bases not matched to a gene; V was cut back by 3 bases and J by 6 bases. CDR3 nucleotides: TGTGCCAGCAGCTTGGACAGGGGTAATGGCTACACCTTC. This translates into CASSLDRGNGYTF.

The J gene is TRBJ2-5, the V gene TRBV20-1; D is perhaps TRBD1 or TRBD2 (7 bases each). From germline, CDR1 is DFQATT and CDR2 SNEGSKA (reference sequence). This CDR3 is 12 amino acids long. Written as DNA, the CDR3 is TGCAGCGCAGGGGGGGCACAAGAGACCCAGTACTTC. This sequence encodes CSAGGAQETQYF.